Below, 7 T cell receptor beta chains from the same sample are listed, as sequenced in a study of T cells in Graves' hyperthyroidism and ophthalmopathy. The investigators amplified TCR beta CDR3 regions from RNA transcripts. RT-PCR in the first round (using the HTBI primer set) targeted the TCR CDR3. TCRdb re-called the multiplex PCR reads with MiXCR, one entry per CDR3 protein. The profile shows about 640,000 distinct CDR3 sequences, 45% of them singletons. Sequenced sample: peripheral blood or thyroid tissue (not recorded which). These receptors came from an adult man with Graves' disease, either hyperthyroidism or ophthalmopathy (not recorded which).

The rearrangement joins TRBV24-1 to TRBJ1-1; possible D gene TRBD1, 6 bases. Germline assignment: CDR1 KGHDR and CDR2 SFDVKD. V was trimmed by 11 bases and J by 5 bases, leaving 14 bases between them. The CDR3 sequence is 12 residues long. This CDR3 is CASSPGETEAFF. The CDR3 nucleotides read TGTGCCAGCTCACCAGGGGAGACTGAAGCTTTCTTT.

The genes are TRBV7-8 and TRBJ2-7, with 10 positions matching TRBD1. The CDR3 runs 15 residues. Unmatched junction bases numbered 10, after V lost 5 bases and J lost 6 bases. The V gene's germline CDR1 is SGHVS and CDR2 FQNEAQ. In nucleotides, the CDR3 is TGTGCCAGCAGCCGACTATTCCGGACAGGGGGCGAGCAGTACTTC. Protein: CASSRLFRTGGEQYF. The variable domain in full, with the rest retrieved from reference TRBV7-8 and TRBJ2-7, is GAGVSQSPRYKVAKRGQDVALRCDPISGHVSLFWYQQALGQGPEFLTYFQNEAQLDKSGLPSDRFFAERPEGSVSTLKIQRTQQEDSAVYLCASSRLFRTGGEQYFGPGTRLTVT.

The rearrangement joins TRBV29-1 to TRBJ1-2; TRBD1 aligns across 8 bases. This CDR3 has 11 residues. Germline V gives CDR1 SQVTM, CDR2 ANQGSEA. The ends lost 8 bases at V and 4 bases at J; junction bases unmatched: 3. CDR3 coding DNA: TGCAGCCCAGGGGGCGGCTATGGCTACACCTTC. It is translated as CSPGGGYGYTF.

The rearrangement links TRBV28 to TRBJ1-4, with 9 bases that match TRBD1. Trimming took 5 bases from V and 7 from J; bases not matched to a gene: 8. The CDR3 runs to 15 residues. The germline gives CDR1 MDHEN, CDR2 SYDVKM. The CDR3 bases are TGTGCCAGCAGTCCCGGAGGGACAGGGAGTGAAAAACTGTTTTTT. It translates to CASSPGGTGSEKLFF.

The chain has TRBV29-1 and TRBJ1-2; unclear D gene. The CDR3 consists of 13 residues. Germline V gives CDR1 SQVTM, CDR2 ANQGSEA. The germline V and J ends were trimmed by 2 bases and 1 base, with 8 bases remaining between them. CDR3 DNA: TGCAGCGTTGAACCCGGGCTTAACTATGGCTACACCTTC. Translation: CSVEPGLNYGYTF. Looking up the rest from reference TRBV29-1 and TRBJ1-2 gives the full variable domain: SAVISQKPSRDICQRGTSLTIQCQVDSQVTMMFWYRQQPGQSLTLIATANQGSEATYESGFVIDKFPISRPNLTFSTLTVSNMSPEDSSIYLCSVEPGLNYGYTFGSGTRLTVV.

The chain joins TRBV11-1 to TRBJ1-1; perhaps TRBD1 as D (5 bases). Trimming removed 11 bases from V and 3 bases from J, with 16 bases in between. From germline, CDR1 is SGHAT and CDR2 FQDESV (reference sequence). The CDR3 is made up of 13 amino acids. CDR3 sequence: CAWSKQEDTEAFF. The CDR3 coding sequence is TGTGCCTGGAGTAAACAGGAGGACACTGAAGCTTTCTTT.

This clonotype occurred many times. The rearrangement links TRBV7-9 to TRBJ1-1, with 7 positions matching TRBD1. V lost 7 bases, J lost 4 bases, and 6 bases stayed unmatched. The CDR3 runs 13 residues. CDR1 and CDR2 from the germline V gene are SEHNR and FQNEAQ (reference sequence). The CDR3 DNA reads as TGTGCCAGCAAGGAGGGGGCGACCACTGAAGCTTTCTTT. Its protein product is CASKEGATTEAFF.